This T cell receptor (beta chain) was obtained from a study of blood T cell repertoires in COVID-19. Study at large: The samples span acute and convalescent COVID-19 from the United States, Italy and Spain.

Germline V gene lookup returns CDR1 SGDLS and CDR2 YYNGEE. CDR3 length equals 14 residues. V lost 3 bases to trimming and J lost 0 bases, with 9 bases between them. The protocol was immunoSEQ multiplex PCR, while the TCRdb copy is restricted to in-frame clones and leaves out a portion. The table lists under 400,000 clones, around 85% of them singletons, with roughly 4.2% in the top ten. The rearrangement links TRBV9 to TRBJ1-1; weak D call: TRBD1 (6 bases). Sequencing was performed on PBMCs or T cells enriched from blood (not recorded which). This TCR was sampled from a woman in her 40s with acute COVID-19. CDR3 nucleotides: TGTGCCAGCAGCGCGGACAGATTGAACACTGAAGCTTTCTTT. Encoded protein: CASSADRLNTEAFF.